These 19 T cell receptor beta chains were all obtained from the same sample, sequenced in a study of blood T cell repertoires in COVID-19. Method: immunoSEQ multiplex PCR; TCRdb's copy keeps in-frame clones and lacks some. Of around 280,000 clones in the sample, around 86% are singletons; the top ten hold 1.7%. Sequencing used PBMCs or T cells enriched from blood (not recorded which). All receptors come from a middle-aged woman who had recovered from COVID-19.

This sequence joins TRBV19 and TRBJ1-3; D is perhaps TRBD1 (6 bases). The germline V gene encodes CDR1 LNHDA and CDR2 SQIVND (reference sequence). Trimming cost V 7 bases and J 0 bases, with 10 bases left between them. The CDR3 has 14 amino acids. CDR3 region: CASNDRTSGNTIYF. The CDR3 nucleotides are TGTGCCAGTAACGACAGGACCTCTGGAAACACCATATATTTT.

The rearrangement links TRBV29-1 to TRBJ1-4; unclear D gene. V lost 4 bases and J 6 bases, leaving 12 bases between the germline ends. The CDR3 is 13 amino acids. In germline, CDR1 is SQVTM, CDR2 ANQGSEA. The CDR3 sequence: CSVVTQFDEKLFF. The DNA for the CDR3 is TGCAGCGTTGTTACACAGTTTGATGAAAAACTGTTTTTT.

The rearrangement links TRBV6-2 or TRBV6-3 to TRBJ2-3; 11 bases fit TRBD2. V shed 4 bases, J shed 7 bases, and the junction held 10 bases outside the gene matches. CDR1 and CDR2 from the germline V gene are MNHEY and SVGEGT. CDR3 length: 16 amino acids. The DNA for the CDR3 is TGTGCCAGCAGTTCCCATAGCGGGGGGGTTTTGAATACGCAGTATTTT. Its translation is CASSSHSGGVLNTQYF.

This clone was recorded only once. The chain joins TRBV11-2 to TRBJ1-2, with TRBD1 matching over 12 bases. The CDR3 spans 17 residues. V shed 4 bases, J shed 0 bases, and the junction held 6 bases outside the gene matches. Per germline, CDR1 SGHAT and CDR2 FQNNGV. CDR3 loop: CASSSPGQGAPNYGYTF. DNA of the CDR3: TGTGCCAGCAGCTCCCCGGGACAGGGGGCTCCTAACTATGGCTACACCTTC.

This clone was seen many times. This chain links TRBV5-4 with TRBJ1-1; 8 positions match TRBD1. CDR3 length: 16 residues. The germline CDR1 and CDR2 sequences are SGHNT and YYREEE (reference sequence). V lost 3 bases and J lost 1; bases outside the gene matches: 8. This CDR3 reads CASSSPTGAKNTEAFF. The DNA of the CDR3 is TGTGCCAGCAGCTCCCCGACAGGGGCGAAGAACACTGAAGCTTTCTTT. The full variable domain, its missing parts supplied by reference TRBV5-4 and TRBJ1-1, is ETGVTQSPTHLIKTRGQQVTLRCSSQSGHNTVSWYQQALGQGPQFIFQYYREEENGRGNFPPRFSGLQFPNYSSELNVNALELDDSALYLCASSSPTGAKNTEAFFGQGTRLTVV.

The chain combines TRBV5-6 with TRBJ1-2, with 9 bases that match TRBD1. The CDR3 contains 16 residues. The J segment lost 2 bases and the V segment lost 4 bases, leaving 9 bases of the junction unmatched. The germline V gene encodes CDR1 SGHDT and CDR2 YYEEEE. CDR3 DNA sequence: TGTGCCAGCAGCCCTATGGACAGGGGCGGGAACTATGGCTACACCTTC. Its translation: CASSPMDRGGNYGYTF.

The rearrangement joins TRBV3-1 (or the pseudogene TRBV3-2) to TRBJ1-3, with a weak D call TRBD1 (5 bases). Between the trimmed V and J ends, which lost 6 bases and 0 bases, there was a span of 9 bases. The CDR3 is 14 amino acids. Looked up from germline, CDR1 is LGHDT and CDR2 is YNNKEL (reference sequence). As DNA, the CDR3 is TGTGCCAGCAGTTTCCAGGGCTCTGGAAACACCATATATTTT. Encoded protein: CASSFQGSGNTIYF.

The CDR3 region is CASSQGKGLNYEQYF. Here the CDR3 DNA reads TGCGCCAGCAGCCAAGGTAAGGGGCTGAACTACGAGCAGTACTTC. The V gene is TRBV4-1, the J gene TRBJ2-7, with D perhaps matching TRBD1 (5 bases). V was shortened by 1 base and J by 3 bases, with 13 bases between the two germline ends. CDR3 length equals 15 residues. Looked up from germline, CDR1 is MGHRA and CDR2 is YSYEKL.

CDR3 in DNA: TGCGCCAGCAGCCAAGGAGTCCGGGACACCCAAGAGACCCAGTACTTC. Residues: CASSQGVRDTQETQYF. This chain uses TRBV4-3 with TRBJ2-5; tentative D call: TRBD1 (6 bases). The CDR3 is 16 residues long. Germline assignment: CDR1 LGHNA and CDR2 YSLEER. Trimming left V 1 base short and J 1 base short, with 13 bases between.

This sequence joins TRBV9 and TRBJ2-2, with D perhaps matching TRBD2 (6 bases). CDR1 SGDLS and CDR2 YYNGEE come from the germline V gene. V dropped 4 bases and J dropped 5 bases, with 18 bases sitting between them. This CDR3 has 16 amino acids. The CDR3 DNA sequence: TGTGCCAGCAGCCGACAACCGGGGGTACGAACCGGGGAGCTGTTTTTT. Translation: CASSRQPGVRTGELFF. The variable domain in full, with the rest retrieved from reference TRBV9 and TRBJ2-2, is DSGVTQTPKHLITATGQRVTLRCSPRSGDLSVYWYQQSLDQGLQFLIQYYNGEERAKGNILERFSAQQFPDLHSELNLSSLELGDSALYFCASSRQPGVRTGELFFGEGSRLTVL.

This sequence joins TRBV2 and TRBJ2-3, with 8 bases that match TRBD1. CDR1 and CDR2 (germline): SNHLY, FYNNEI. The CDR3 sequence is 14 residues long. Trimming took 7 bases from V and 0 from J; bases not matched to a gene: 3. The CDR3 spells CASNRDRSTDTQYF. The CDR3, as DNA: TGTGCCAGCAATAGGGACAGGAGCACAGATACGCAGTATTTT.

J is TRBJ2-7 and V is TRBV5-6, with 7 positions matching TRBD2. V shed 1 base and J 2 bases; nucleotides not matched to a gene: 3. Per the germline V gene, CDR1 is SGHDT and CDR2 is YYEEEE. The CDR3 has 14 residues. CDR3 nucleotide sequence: TGTGCCAGCAGCTTGTACGGGGGGACCTACGAGCAGTACTTC. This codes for CASSLYGGTYEQYF.

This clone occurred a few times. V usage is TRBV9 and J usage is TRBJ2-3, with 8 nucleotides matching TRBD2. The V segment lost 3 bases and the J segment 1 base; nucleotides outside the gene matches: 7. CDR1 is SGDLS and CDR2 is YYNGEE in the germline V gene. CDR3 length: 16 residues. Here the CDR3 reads CASSASSGGGTDTQYF. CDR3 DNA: TGTGCCAGCAGCGCCTCCAGCGGGGGAGGCACAGATACGCAGTATTTT.

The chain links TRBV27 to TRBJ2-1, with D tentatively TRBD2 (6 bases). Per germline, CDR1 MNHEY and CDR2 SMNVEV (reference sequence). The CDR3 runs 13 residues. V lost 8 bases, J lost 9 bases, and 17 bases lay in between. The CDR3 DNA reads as TGTGCCAGCGGGAAACTACGGGGGAGTGAGCAGTTCTTC. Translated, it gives CASGKLRGSEQFF.

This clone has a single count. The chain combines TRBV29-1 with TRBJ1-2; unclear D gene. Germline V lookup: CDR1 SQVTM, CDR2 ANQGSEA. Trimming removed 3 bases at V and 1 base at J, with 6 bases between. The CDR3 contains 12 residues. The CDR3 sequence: CSVDQNNYGYTF. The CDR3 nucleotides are TGCAGCGTTGATCAGAATAACTATGGCTACACCTTC. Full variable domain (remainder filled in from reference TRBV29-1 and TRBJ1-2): SAVISQKPSRDICQRGTSLTIQCQVDSQVTMMFWYRQQPGQSLTLIATANQGSEATYESGFVIDKFPISRPNLTFSTLTVSNMSPEDSSIYLCSVDQNNYGYTFGSGTRLTVV.

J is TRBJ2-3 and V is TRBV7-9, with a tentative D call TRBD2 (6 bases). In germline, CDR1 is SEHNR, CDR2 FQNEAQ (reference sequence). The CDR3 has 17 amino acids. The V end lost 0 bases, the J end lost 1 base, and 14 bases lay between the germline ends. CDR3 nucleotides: TGTGCCAGCAGCTTAGCGTTTGTCAGGGAGGGCACAGATACGCAGTATTTT. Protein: CASSLAFVREGTDTQYF.

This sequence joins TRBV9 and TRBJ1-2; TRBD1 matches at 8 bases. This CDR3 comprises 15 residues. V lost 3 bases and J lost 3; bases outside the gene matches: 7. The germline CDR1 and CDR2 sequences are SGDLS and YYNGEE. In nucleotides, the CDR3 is TGTGCCAGCAGCGCTGGACAGGGAAAGGACTATGGCTACACCTTC. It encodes CASSAGQGKDYGYTF.

CDR3 DNA: TGTGCCAGCAGCTTAACTCTAGCGGGATTCAATGAGCAGTTCTTC. This sequence encodes CASSLTLAGFNEQFF. V and J are TRBV7-3 and TRBJ2-1, with TRBD2 matching 9 bases. Germline V gene lookup returns CDR1 SGHTA and CDR2 FQGTGA. The V and J ends lost 0 bases and 6 bases, in that order; junction bases with no gene match: 3. This CDR3 has 15 residues.

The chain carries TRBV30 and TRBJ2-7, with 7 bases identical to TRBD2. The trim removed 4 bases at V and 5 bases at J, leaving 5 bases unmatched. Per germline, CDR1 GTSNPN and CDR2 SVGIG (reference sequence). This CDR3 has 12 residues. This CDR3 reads CAWMGGSDEQYF. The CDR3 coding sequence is TGTGCCTGGATGGGAGGGAGCGACGAGCAGTACTTC.